The sequence of this T cell receptor beta chain was determined in a study of cytomegalovirus exposure and HLA in healthy donors. Study-wide results and limits: Subsequent analysis found a tendency for first-cohort TCR clusters to co-occur within the 90 to 150 validation repertoires. Cytomegalovirus association was assigned to 170 or so TCR beta chains. Rare sequences made up most TCRs, while some public TCRs were found in many donors.

The donors were in the roughly 120-subject validation cohort; that cohort was separate from the approximately 670-subject first cohort. Worth noting for this clone: Its antigen remains unidentified.

Germline-derived CDR1 and CDR2 are SSHAT and FNYEAQ (reference sequence). With 6 bases removed from V and 0 bases from J, the gap between germline ends came to 8 bases. The CDR3 has 14 amino acids. Assay: immunoSEQ multiplex PCR; the TCRdb copy retains only in-frame clones and omits some. Here the sample spans a few hundred thousand clones, 88% being singletons. Input material: PBMCs. This sequence joins TRBV7-7 and TRBJ2-2; TRBD2 is a possible D gene (6 bases). This receptor was taken from a man aged 25-45 years in good health and CMV-seronegative. As DNA, the CDR3 is TGTGCCAGCAGAACGGGAGCGAACACCGGGGAGCTGTTTTTT. Amino acids: CASRTGANTGELFF.